These 18 T cell receptor beta chains were all obtained from the same sample, sequenced in a study of early T cells in non-severe SARS-CoV-2 infection. TCRdb ran MiXCR on the 5' RACE reads and lists one entry per CDR3 protein. Of tens of thousands of distinct CDR3 sequences listed, less than 15% are singletons. Input material: whole blood. These receptors originate from an adult who was a healthcare worker with PCR-confirmed SARS-CoV-2 infection or an uninfected control (not recorded which).

This clonotype showed up many times. The chain combines TRBV5-1 with TRBJ2-7; 13 bases fit TRBD2. With V trimmed by 3 bases and J by 7 bases, 4 bases remained unmatched. The CDR3 has 14 amino acids. Germline V gene lookup returns CDR1 SGHRS and CDR2 YFSETQ. The CDR3 spells CASSSMTSGREQYF. The CDR3 DNA follows: TGCGCCAGCAGCTCCATGACTAGCGGGAGGGAGCAGTACTTC.

At least ten counts were recorded for this clonotype. V and J are TRBV6-5 and TRBJ2-3, with TRBD2 matching 12 bases. The CDR3 extends over 15 amino acids. The V and J ends lost 6 bases and 2 bases, in that order; junction bases with no gene match: 3. Germline CDR1 reads MNHEY; CDR2 reads SVGAGI. The CDR3 region is CASSRTSGDTDTQYF. CDR3 coding DNA: TGTGCCAGCAGCCGGACTAGCGGGGACACAGATACGCAGTATTTT.

This clonotype has at least ten counts. J is TRBJ2-7 and V is TRBV20-1; 8 bases agree with TRBD2. The CDR3 consists of 15 residues. In germline, CDR1 is DFQATT, CDR2 SNEGSKA (reference sequence). The V and J ends lost 0 bases and 3 bases, in that order; junction bases with no gene match: 7. The CDR3 DNA reads TGCAGTGCTAGAGATCCCAGCGGGAGCAGCTACGAGCAGTACTTC. This translates into CSARDPSGSSYEQYF.

This clonotype appeared many times. The chain is built from TRBV20-1 and TRBJ2-7; 12 bases fit TRBD2. Germline V gene sequence: CDR1 DFQATT, CDR2 SNEGSKA (reference sequence). CDR3 length equals 16 residues. Unmatched junction bases numbered 6, after V lost 0 bases and J lost 3 bases. The CDR3 is CSARDPGLAGIYEQYF. The CDR3 DNA follows: TGCAGTGCTAGAGATCCCGGACTAGCGGGAATCTACGAGCAGTACTTC.

This clonotype turned up a few times. J is TRBJ2-1 and V is TRBV28; TRBD1 agrees at 7 bases. Germline V lookup: CDR1 MDHEN, CDR2 SYDVKM. The CDR3 sequence is 14 residues long. After removal of 3 bases from V and 2 bases from J, the junction contained 1 base not matched to a gene. The CDR3 region is CASSFQGAYNEQFF. The CDR3 DNA is TGTGCCAGCAGTTTCCAGGGGGCCTACAATGAGCAGTTCTTC.

This clonotype was seen repeatedly, ten times or more. This rearrangement joins TRBV19 to TRBJ1-5, with D possibly matching TRBD1 (5 bases). The V gene lost 7 bases and the J gene lost 4 bases, with 17 bases spanning the gap. Germline lookup yields CDR1 LNHDA and CDR2 SQIVND (reference sequence). This CDR3 is 15 amino acids long. The CDR3 protein is CASTLIQGTNQPQHF. CDR3 sequence (DNA): TGTGCCAGTACTCTAATCCAGGGTACAAATCAGCCCCAGCATTTT.

This clonotype showed up many times. The V and J genes are TRBV10-3 and TRBJ1-2; the D gene is possibly TRBD1 (5 bases). CDR3 length: 15 residues. V was pared by 3 bases and J by 0 bases, with 11 bases between. CDR1 ENHRY and CDR2 SYGVKD come from the germline V gene. CDR3 region: CAISDGRGPNYGYTF. CDR3 sequence (DNA): TGTGCCATCAGTGATGGAAGGGGCCCTAACTATGGCTACACCTTC.

This clonotype was seen more than once but under ten times. The V and J genes are TRBV7-9 and TRBJ2-3; no clear D. Trimming left V 2 bases short and J 6 bases short, with 12 bases between. Germline V gives CDR1 SEHNR, CDR2 FQNEAQ (reference sequence). The CDR3 covers 14 residues. CDR3 loop: CASSLTPSRDTQYF. The CDR3 DNA sequence: TGTGCCAGCAGCTTAACCCCATCAAGGGATACGCAGTATTTT.

Worth noting for this clonotype: A read error is possible here, since a much larger clone lies one base away. This chain connects TRBV4-1 to TRBJ2-7; D possibly corresponds to TRBD1 (7 bases). V was cut by 4 bases and J by 7 bases, with 23 bases left in between. The CDR3 length is 16 residues. Germline assignment: CDR1 MGHRA and CDR2 YSYEKL. The CDR3 region has the DNA TGCGCCAGCAGCCCCTTGGACAGGCCTTGCGGGATAGAGCAGTACTTC. This translates into CASSPLDRPCGIEQYF.

This clonotype showed up just a few times. The genes are TRBV7-7 and TRBJ2-1, with D hard to call. The germline V and J ends were trimmed by 4 bases and 4 bases, with 8 bases remaining between them. The CDR3 has 13 residues. The V gene's germline CDR1 is SSHAT and CDR2 FNYEAQ (reference sequence). CDR3 loop: CASSSIPYNEQFF. CDR3 nucleotides: TGTGCCAGCAGCTCAATTCCATACAATGAGCAGTTCTTC.

This clonotype was observed a handful of times. The chain links TRBV10-3 to TRBJ2-7; TRBD2 agrees at 9 bases. Germline CDR1 ENHRY, CDR2 SYGVKD. The CDR3 consists of 14 residues. Trimming removed 4 bases from V and 2 bases from J; junction bases left unmatched: 3. This CDR3 reads CAISGLAETYEQYF. In DNA, the CDR3 is TGTGCCATCAGTGGACTAGCGGAAACCTACGAGCAGTACTTC.

This clonotype was detected a few times. The rearrangement links TRBV27 to TRBJ1-2, with D tentatively TRBD1 (5 bases). The germline V and J ends were trimmed by 1 base and 6 bases, with 15 bases remaining between them. Germline loops: CDR1 MNHEY, CDR2 SMNVEV (reference sequence). This CDR3 comprises 15 residues. The CDR3 reads CASSLYGQGIDGYTF. In DNA form, the CDR3 reads TGTGCCAGCAGTTTATACGGGCAGGGAATAGATGGCTACACCTTC.

There are many counts of this clonotype. The chain couples TRBV5-1 to TRBJ2-5, with D possibly matching TRBD2 (6 bases). CDR1 and CDR2 from the germline V gene are SGHRS and YFSETQ. Trimming pared 1 base from V and 2 bases from J, leaving 9 bases between. This CDR3 has 14 residues. CDR3 amino acids: CASSLTSLQETQYF. For the CDR3, the DNA is TGCGCCAGCAGCTTGACTAGCCTACAAGAGACCCAGTACTTC.

The chain joins TRBV18 to TRBJ1-2, with D tentatively TRBD1 (6 bases). The CDR3 extends over 18 amino acids. Trimming removed 1 base from V and 2 bases from J, with 20 bases in between. CDR1 is KGHSH, CDR2 LQKENI, per germline. The CDR3 spells CASSPLGLGQQQNYGYTF. In nucleotides, the CDR3 is TGTGCCAGCTCACCACTAGGGCTAGGACAGCAGCAAAACTATGGCTACACCTTC.

This clonotype was observed a few times. The chain combines TRBV27 with TRBJ1-3; D may be TRBD1 (5 bases). CDR3 length equals 15 residues. The V end was cut by 3 bases, the J end by 0 bases, with 9 bases between. CDR1 is MNHEY and CDR2 is SMNVEV in the germline V gene (reference sequence). The CDR3 protein is CASSFSRASGNTIYF. CDR3 nucleotide sequence: TGTGCCAGCAGTTTTAGCAGGGCCTCTGGAAACACCATATATTTT.

This chain uses TRBV4-1 with TRBJ2-2; no clear D gene. Germline-derived CDR1 and CDR2 are MGHRA and YSYEKL. Trimming shortened V by 0 bases and J by 1 base, and 9 bases separated the two germline ends. The CDR3 loop spans 16 amino acids. CDR3 sequence reads: CASSQEGLGNTGELFF. The CDR3 coding sequence is TGCGCCAGCAGCCAAGAGGGGTTGGGGAACACCGGGGAGCTGTTTTTT.

CDR3 sequence (DNA): TGTGCCAGCTCACCGGCGCAGAGGAACACTGAAGCTTTCTTT. It translates to CASSPAQRNTEAFF. This rearrangement joins TRBV18 to TRBJ1-1, with unresolved D. V was pared by 3 bases and J by 1 base, with 9 bases between. This CDR3 spans 14 amino acids. Germline assignment: CDR1 KGHSH and CDR2 LQKENI.

The table lists this clonotype with many counts. The V and J genes are TRBV15 and TRBJ2-6, with 9 positions matching TRBD1. CDR1 and CDR2 from the germline V gene are LNHNV and YYDKDF (reference sequence). Trimming cost V 5 bases and J 7 bases; bases outside gene matches: 12. This CDR3 region has 17 residues. Written as DNA, the CDR3 is TGTGCCACCAGCCCCTGGGGAGTGGGACAGGGAGCCAACGTCCTGACTTTC. This encodes CATSPWGVGQGANVLTF.